One and the same sample provided the 26 T cell receptor beta chains below, sequenced in a study of regulatory T cells in long-lasting Graves disease (dated by TCRdb to about 2021). The sample's time point label, decoded: persistent/refractory GD, antithyroid drugs over 5 years with positive TRAb. For both TCR sequencing and RNA sequencing, RNA was extracted from PBMCs using TRIzol. Receptors were amplified or captured by multiplex PCR. TCRdb names Illumina HiSeq 4000 as the instrument used. CDR3 regions were amplified by Arm-PCR with iRepertoire HTBI primers to construct TCR beta libraries. TCRdb handled the public reads itself, with Q25 trimming in fastp and clone calling in MiXCR, and kept productive beta chains. Under each unique CDR3 protein, matching rows form one entry showing the most common genes and DNA. The sample includes about 450,000 distinct CDR3 sequences, with about 20% observed a single time. About a quarter of the sample rests with the top ten.

The sequencing used peripheral blood mononuclear cells (PBMCs), collected when the disease was refractory, from a patient treated with antithyroid drugs. These receptors were taken from a female donor with Graves disease.

This clonotype showed up many times. This chain links TRBV12-3 or TRBV12-4 with TRBJ2-7, with TRBD2 as a possible D gene (6 bases). V was shortened by 5 bases and J by 5 bases, with 10 bases between the two germline ends. The CDR3 covers 12 residues. The CDR3 nucleotides are TGTGCCAGCAGTCCGGGACTTAACGAGCAGTACTTC. Translating it yields CASSPGLNEQYF.

In its sample, this clonotype was seen many times. The chain links TRBV6-1 to TRBJ1-1, with TRBD1 matching 9 bases. The CDR3 length is 13 residues. The V gene's germline CDR1 is MNHNS and CDR2 SASEGT. V lost 7 bases, J lost 6 bases, and 6 bases stayed unmatched. In DNA, the CDR3 is TGTGCCAGCAAACTCGACAGGGGGGCTGAAGCTTTCTTT. Translating it yields CASKLDRGAEAFF.

Ten or more counts support this clonotype. The chain employs TRBV28 and TRBJ2-7; TRBD1 or TRBD2 may be the D gene (5 bases each). CDR3 length: 12 amino acids. Germline CDR1 reads MDHEN; CDR2 reads SYDVKM. The DNA for the CDR3 is TGTGCTTCAGGGACGGATCGTTACGAGCAGTACTTC. Translation: CASGTDRYEQYF.

CDR3 in DNA: TGTGCCAGCAGCCATATCCTGCGGGGGGACCTCTACGAGCAGTACTTC. It specifies CASSHILRGDLYEQYF. This chain uses TRBV6-1 with TRBJ2-7; 8 bases are shared with TRBD2. The V gene end was trimmed by 6 bases and the J gene end by 3 bases; junction bases not matched to a gene: 13. The CDR3 consists of 16 residues. The germline V gene encodes CDR1 MNHNS and CDR2 SASEGT.

The chain links TRBV14 to TRBJ2-5; TRBD2 is a possible D gene (6 bases). Germline loops: CDR1 SGHDN, CDR2 FVKESK. The CDR3 extends over 14 amino acids. With 1 base removed from V and 5 bases from J, the gap between germline ends came to 11 bases. The CDR3 region has the DNA TGTGCCAGCAGCCAAGTGCAGGGACTGGAGACCCAGTACTTC. Its protein product is CASSQVQGLETQYF.

As concerns this clonotype: A much larger clonotype is one base distant, so this may be a read error. This chain links TRBV6-1 with TRBJ1-1; 7 bases map to TRBD1. This CDR3 has 13 amino acids. Germline CDR1 is MNHNS and CDR2 is SASEGT. CDR3 sequence: CTSRITGVTEAFF. In nucleotides, the CDR3 is TGTACCAGCAGAATTACAGGGGTAACTGAAGCTTTCTTT.

The chain couples TRBV15 to TRBJ1-4; D perhaps matches TRBD1 (5 bases). The CDR3 is 14 residues long. V was trimmed by 6 bases and J by 3 bases, leaving 11 bases between them. Germline CDR1 is LNHNV and CDR2 is YYDKDF (reference sequence). The CDR3 here is CATRSGPSNEKLFF. The CDR3 DNA reads TGTGCCACCAGGTCGGGGCCATCTAATGAAAAACTGTTTTTT.

For this clonotype: A much larger clone differs by one base, so this may be a read error. CDR3 in amino acids: CANSFLLGALEKLFF. The CDR3 DNA is TGTGCCAACAGTTTTCTCCTGGGGGCGCTGGAAAAACTGTTTTTT. The chain has TRBV28 and TRBJ1-4; the D gene is possibly TRBD1 (6 bases). Germline loops: CDR1 MDHEN, CDR2 SYDVKM. This CDR3 contains 15 residues.

This clonotype was found a few times. This sequence joins TRBV28 and TRBJ1-2; D is undetermined. This CDR3 has 12 residues. Deletions cut 7 bases from V and 4 bases from J, with 10 bases between. Germline V gene lookup returns CDR1 MDHEN and CDR2 SYDVKM. CDR3 residues: CASKTGPYGYTF. The CDR3 DNA follows: TGTGCCAGCAAAACTGGCCCCTATGGCTACACCTTC.

The chain links TRBV6-2 or TRBV6-3 to TRBJ2-2; 13 bases fit TRBD2. Germline assignment: CDR1 MNHEY and CDR2 SVGEGT. V lost 5 bases, J lost 7 bases, and 16 bases stayed unmatched. This CDR3 comprises 19 residues. The CDR3 sequence: CASSPNRMGLAGLIGELFF. The CDR3 nucleotides read TGTGCCAGCAGTCCGAACCGGATGGGACTAGCGGGATTGATCGGGGAGCTGTTTTTT.

This clonotype appeared once. The chain employs TRBV20-1 and TRBJ2-7, with D possibly TRBD2 on 6 matching bases. V was cut by 3 bases and J by 1 base, with 19 bases left in between. This CDR3 comprises 16 residues. The germline CDR1 and CDR2 sequences are DFQATT and SNEGSKA (reference sequence). The CDR3 loop is CSASGLPGSRSYEQYF. In DNA, the CDR3 is TGCAGTGCTAGCGGGCTACCCGGGAGTCGGTCCTACGAGCAGTACTTC.

V gene TRBV6-5 combines with J gene TRBJ2-3; 11 bases match TRBD2. Germline CDR1 and CDR2: MNHEY and SVGAGI. The CDR3 totals 20 residues. Unmatched junction bases numbered 15, after V lost 2 bases and J lost 2 bases. CDR3 coding DNA: TGTGCCAGCAGTTACATGGTAGCGGGAGGGCCGGTTGACAACACAGATACGCAGTATTTT. Translated, it gives CASSYMVAGGPVDNTDTQYF.

This clonotype occurred a few times. The chain couples TRBV28 to TRBJ2-1, with a tentative D call TRBD1 (6 bases). V shed 7 bases and J shed 0 bases, with 16 bases lying between them. The CDR3 totals 16 residues. Germline CDR1 MDHEN, CDR2 SYDVKM. The CDR3 coding sequence is TGTGCCAGCAACCGGCGTGAGGGGGTCTCCTACAATGAGCAGTTCTTC. Translated: CASNRREGVSYNEQFF.

V is TRBV30 and J is TRBJ1-5, with 12 positions matching TRBD1. The V gene's germline CDR1 is GTSNPN and CDR2 SVGIG (reference sequence). Trimming took 0 bases from V and 6 from J; bases not matched to a gene: 3. The CDR3 is made up of 15 amino acids. In DNA, the CDR3 is TGTGCCTGGAGTGTGGGGACAGGGGGCAGTCAGCCCCAGCATTTT. It yields the protein CAWSVGTGGSQPQHF.

The chain recombines TRBV9 with TRBJ1-1; D call uncertain. Germline CDR1 SGDLS, CDR2 YYNGEE. The germline V and J ends were trimmed by 4 bases and 1 base, with 11 bases remaining between them. The CDR3 sequence is 14 residues long. The CDR3, as DNA: TGTGCCAGCAGCTTAGGGAAGTCGAACACTGAAGCTTTCTTT. Encoded protein: CASSLGKSNTEAFF.

This clonotype was counted only a few times. A clone one base away is much larger, so this may be a read error. This chain uses TRBV6-1 with TRBJ2-7, with TRBD2 identical over 15 bases. The trim removed 6 bases at V and 6 bases at J, leaving 3 bases unmatched. Germline-derived CDR1 and CDR2 are MNHNS and SASEGT. This CDR3 comprises 14 residues. The DNA for the CDR3 is TGTGCCAGCAGCGGGACTAGCGGGAGGAGCGAGCAGTACTTC. Translated, it gives CASSGTSGRSEQYF.

Comments on this clonotype: A much larger clone differs from this one at a single base, so this may be a read error. The CDR3 loop reads CASSPYPPETQYF. The CDR3 nucleotides are TGTGCCAGCAGCCCGTACCCACCTGAGACCCAGTACTTC. The chain joins TRBV11-3 to TRBJ2-5; D gene unclear. The germline V gene has CDR1 SGHNT and CDR2 YENEEA. The CDR3 runs 13 residues. The V and J ends lost 5 bases and 5 bases respectively, with 12 bases between them.

This clonotype was counted between two and nine times. The chain links TRBV7-9 to TRBJ2-6; perhaps TRBD1 as D (5 bases). Between the trimmed V and J ends, which lost 1 base and 0 bases, there was a span of 16 bases. This CDR3 is built from 19 residues. CDR1 is SEHNR, CDR2 FQNEAQ, per germline (reference sequence). Here the CDR3 DNA reads TGTGCCAGCAGCTTAGGGGGCCTACGTGACCGCTCTGGGGCCAACGTCCTGACTTTC. Amino acids: CASSLGGLRDRSGANVLTF.

In its sample, this clonotype was seen a few times. This rearrangement joins TRBV10-3 to TRBJ1-5; D might be TRBD1 (5 bases). V was cut by 4 bases and J by 5 bases, with 12 bases left in between. This CDR3 comprises 14 residues. Germline CDR1 ENHRY, CDR2 SYGVKD. The CDR3 DNA reads TGTGCCATCAGTGGGGGACTTTTGGATCAGCCCCAGCATTTT. Translation gives CAISGGLLDQPQHF.

This clonotype occurred many times. The rearrangement uses TRBV20-1 and TRBJ2-7, with 9 bases aligning to TRBD1. The germline CDR1 and CDR2 sequences are DFQATT and SNEGSKA (reference sequence). The V segment lost 6 bases and the J segment 1 base; nucleotides outside the gene matches: 7. CDR3 length equals 14 residues. The CDR3 is CSARPGQGSYEQYF. DNA of the CDR3: TGCAGTGCCCGCCCGGGACAGGGATCCTACGAGCAGTACTTC.

This clonotype was seen only a few times. The rearrangement links TRBV29-1 to TRBJ1-4, with a tentative D call TRBD1 (6 bases). This CDR3 has 15 residues. V was clipped by 6 bases and J by 0 bases, with 14 bases between them. Germline V gene lookup returns CDR1 SQVTM and CDR2 ANQGSEA. The CDR3 region is CSVELDSPTNEKLFF. CDR3 bases: TGCAGCGTCGAACTGGACAGCCCAACTAATGAAAAACTGTTTTTT.

Ten or more counts support this clonotype. This chain joins TRBV30 and TRBJ1-6; no firm D call. The CDR3 length is 11 residues. CDR1 is GTSNPN, CDR2 SVGIG, per germline (reference sequence). V gave up 1 base and J gave up 10 bases, with 5 bases separating them. The CDR3 sequence: CAWSEESPLHF. The CDR3 nucleotides read TGTGCCTGGAGTGAGGAATCACCCCTCCACTTT.

This clonotype was observed once. The J gene is TRBJ2-1, the V gene TRBV10-3; D remains unclear. Germline V gene lookup returns CDR1 ENHRY and CDR2 SYGVKD. The CDR3 consists of 14 residues. V lost 10 bases and J lost 7, with 20 bases in between. The CDR3 spells CATKNTPNANEQFF. DNA for the CDR3: TGTGCCACCAAAAACACTCCGAACGCAAATGAGCAGTTCTTC.

This clonotype was counted a few times. V is TRBV29-1 and J is TRBJ2-2, with D perhaps matching TRBD1 (5 bases). There are 14 residues in the CDR3. Trimming left V 7 bases short and J 0 bases short, with 12 bases between. Per germline, CDR1 SQVTM and CDR2 ANQGSEA. The CDR3 DNA follows: TGCAGCGCCTTACAGGCGTCGAACACCGGGGAGCTGTTTTTT. It translates to CSALQASNTGELFF.

V usage is TRBV27 and J usage is TRBJ2-7; D ambiguous. The CDR3 length is 13 residues. Germline CDR1 is MNHEY and CDR2 is SMNVEV (reference sequence). Trimming cost V 0 bases and J 4 bases, with 7 bases left between them. In nucleotides, the CDR3 is TGTGCCAGCAGTTTATCCCACCTTTACGAGCAGTACTTC. It specifies CASSLSHLYEQYF.

This clonotype turned up a few times. The chain joins TRBV19 to TRBJ2-2; TRBD1 matches 9 bases. The length of the CDR3 is 16 residues. CDR1 is LNHDA, CDR2 SQIVND, per germline (reference sequence). The V gene end was trimmed by 1 base and the J gene end by 5 bases; junction bases not matched to a gene: 5. CDR3 sequence reads: CASSIGTGGGTGELFF. In DNA form, the CDR3 reads TGTGCCAGTAGTATAGGAACAGGGGGCGGTACCGGGGAGCTGTTTTTT.